This T cell receptor beta chain was profiled in a study of blood T cells in healthy people across ages (dated by TCRdb to 2013 to 2016). With respect to the entire study: In model experiments, roughly one uniquely barcoded TCR beta cDNA molecule per two T cells was captured by template switching. Age-related changes in TCR beta repertoire diversity were measured in the study by deep sequencing normalized with unique cDNA molecular identifiers. The donors were split into four age groups: young (average around 17 years), middle-aged (about 40), aged (over 55) and long-lived (over 80). The study analyzed two additional independent replicas of 1 million unique cDNA reads from the same blood draw for two donors, one aged 18 to 29 and one aged 80 or older.

Systemically healthy Caucasian individuals from Russia, approximately 39 in total and aged about 6 to 90 years, were included as donors. Ten milliliters of peripheral blood were drawn from each donor into EDTA-treated Vacutainer tubes. Ficoll-Paque density-gradient centrifugation was used to isolate PBMCs, with at least 6 million obtained per sample. Trizol reagent was used to extract total RNA from the PBMCs, yielding at least 5.5 micrograms per sample. For every donor, an aliquot of PBMCs went through flow cytometry to measure the percentages of naive CD45RAhigh/CD27high T cells. This clonotype turned up a few times. What antigen it recognizes has not been identified. Nothing much larger sits one base from this clone, and base qualities are not available. The CDR3 sequence holds 17 residues, the cysteine and phenylalanine included. Only the CDR3 portion is preserved as DNA: 51 bases, with reading frame beginning at the first base. V loses 3 bases at its end and J loses 3 bases; junction bases beyond the gene matches: 12. Per the germline V gene (reference sequence), DFQATT is the CDR1 and SNEGSKA is the CDR2.

The method was 5' RACE. For sequencing, an Illumina HiSeq 2500 was employed. A second PCR of roughly 7 to 11 cycles was performed with a sample-barcoded 5' primer and a J-beta primer mix. A unique molecular identifier was introduced onto each TCR beta cDNA molecule by a template-switch 5' adaptor carrying 12 random nucleotides. Each sample yielded at least 3 million CDR3-containing paired-end reads. The Mint cDNA synthesis kit, primed by a TRBC-specific oligonucleotide, was used to synthesize first-strand cDNA from all RNA. After uracil-DNA glycosylase treatment, a first 18-cycle PCR used universal primers M1SS and BC2_uni_R on all cDNA. The study's processing was this. For normalization, 1 million high-quality reads were randomly selected from each sample, with every read carrying a distinct molecular identifier. Reads with shared molecular identifiers were discarded instead of being binned into consensus sequences. MiTCR, run with a Q25 quality threshold and the strictest error-elimination algorithm, handled CDR3 identification, clonotype clustering and error correction. A nonparametric unseen species model with Euler transformation was used to estimate lower-bound total TCR beta diversity. Using fastp trimming at Q25 and MiXCR clonotype assembly, TCRdb reanalyzed the public sequencing data and kept in-frame beta chains. Under each unique CDR3 protein, matching rows form one entry showing the most common genes and DNA. The V and J calls shown here were made by TCRdb, not taken from the authors' results. Here the sample has 760,000 or so distinct CDR3 sequences; around 25% occur a single time. Clones ranked in the top ten supply 9.4% of the sample.

General study outcomes and caveats: Estimates of total diversity based on one million sequenced T cells were considered lower bounds and underestimates. Because the CMV infection status of the donors was unknown, age-related changes in expanded clonotypes may potentially have been confounded. As age increased, observed TCR beta diversity per million T cells dropped in a roughly linear way, and a significant reduction was already evident by age about 36. Observed TCR beta diversity correlated strongly with the percentage of naive T cells measured by flow cytometry. Bulk unsorted PBMC profiling prevented conclusive comparison of naive and antigen-experienced compartments. Compared with the aged group, more naive CD4+ T cells, fewer expanded clones and increased TCR diversity were shown by the long-lived group, suggesting age selection.

These data were also filed under a second study, of T cells of mothers and their children. Per the second study: Nine systemically healthy Caucasian individuals served as donors, namely three mothers together with their six children. cDNA synthesis consumed the entire amount of extracted RNA, loaded at roughly 1.5 ug RNA in each 15 ul reaction. In the second PCR, the M1S primer added sample barcodes and 2-4 random nucleotides. More than 8 million TCR beta CDR3 reads were obtained from each mother, and some 3 million reads were obtained from each child. TCR recombination output is similarly shaped by thymic selection in related and unrelated pairs, with a minor effect exerted by inherited differences. Normalized repertoire overlap was always slightly but never significantly higher in related than unrelated mother-child pairs. No persistent microchimeric T cell clones were detected, at a sensitivity of approximately 100 clones per million clonotypes. The study used deep NGS to compare TCR beta repertoires of mothers and children, seeking features distinguishing related mother-child pairs from unrelated individuals. Mothers averaged about 40 +/- 4 years of age and children averaged approximately 11 +/- 4 years. After adapter ligation with NEBNext reagents, the libraries were sequenced on Illumina HiSeq 2000 with 100+100 nt paired-end reads. To prevent cross-contamination, the mother and child libraries were prepared a month apart and were sequenced in separate runs. Between 500,000 and 2,000,000 distinct TCR beta clonotypes were identified per donor. Naive TCR beta clonotypes were estimated from low-frequency clonotypes matched to each donor's FACS-determined naive share, without sorting.

The origin of this receptor is a boy younger than 18 in good health. The chain uses TRBV20-1 and TRBJ2-4; 9 nucleotides in the junction match TRBD2. Sequencing was performed on blood. The DNA sequence follows: TGCAGTGCTAGCCCTCTAGCGGGGTCTAGGGTCAAAAACATTCAGTACTTC. It encodes CSASPLAGSRVKNIQYF.